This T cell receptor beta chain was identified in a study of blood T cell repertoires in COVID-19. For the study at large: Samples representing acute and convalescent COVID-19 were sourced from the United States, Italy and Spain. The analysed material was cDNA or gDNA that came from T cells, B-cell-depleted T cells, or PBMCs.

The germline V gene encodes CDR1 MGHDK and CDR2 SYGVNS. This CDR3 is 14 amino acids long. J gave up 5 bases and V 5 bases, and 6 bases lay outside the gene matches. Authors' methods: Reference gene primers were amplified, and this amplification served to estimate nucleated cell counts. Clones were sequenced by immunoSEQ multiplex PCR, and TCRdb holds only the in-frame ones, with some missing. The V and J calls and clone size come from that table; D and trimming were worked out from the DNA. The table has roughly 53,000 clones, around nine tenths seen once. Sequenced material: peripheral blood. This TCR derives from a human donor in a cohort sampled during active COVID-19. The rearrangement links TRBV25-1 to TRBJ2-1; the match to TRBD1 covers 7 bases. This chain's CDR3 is CASSIITGDNEQFF. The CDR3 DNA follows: TGTGCCAGCAGTATAATAACAGGGGACAATGAGCAGTTCTTC.